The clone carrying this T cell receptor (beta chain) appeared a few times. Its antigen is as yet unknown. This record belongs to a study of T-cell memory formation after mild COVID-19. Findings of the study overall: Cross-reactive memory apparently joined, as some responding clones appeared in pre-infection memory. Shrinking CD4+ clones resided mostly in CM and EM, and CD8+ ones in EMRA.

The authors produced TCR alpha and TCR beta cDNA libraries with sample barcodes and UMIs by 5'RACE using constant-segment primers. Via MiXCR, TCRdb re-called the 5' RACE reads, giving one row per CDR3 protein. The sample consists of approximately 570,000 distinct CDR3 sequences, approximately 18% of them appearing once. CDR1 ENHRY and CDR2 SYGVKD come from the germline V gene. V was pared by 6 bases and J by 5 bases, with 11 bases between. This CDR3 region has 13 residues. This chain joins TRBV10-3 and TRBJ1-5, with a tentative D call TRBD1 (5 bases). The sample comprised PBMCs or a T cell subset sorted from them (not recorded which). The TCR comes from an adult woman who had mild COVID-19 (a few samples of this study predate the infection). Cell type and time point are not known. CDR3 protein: CAISGTWDQPQHF. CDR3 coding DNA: TGTGCCATCAGCGGGACCTGGGATCAGCCCCAGCATTTT.